This T cell receptor beta chain was captured by sequencing in a study of T-cell memory formation after mild COVID-19. Study information: In these data, TCR clusters were largely donor specific. Study-level points and caveats: CM and EM subsets held most contracting CD4+ clones; EMRA held CD8+ ones. Clones shrinking from day 15 to 85 showed even CD4/CD8 mixes; later expanders tilted CD4+.

TCR alpha and TCR beta cDNA libraries carrying sample barcodes and UMIs were produced by 5'RACE using constant-segment primers. TCRdb redid the calling of the 5' RACE reads with MiXCR, one entry per CDR3 protein. The sample comprises some 160,000 distinct CDR3 sequences, 25% to 40% of which are singletons, and around 12% rests with the top ten. The CDR3 loop spans 16 amino acids. CDR1 and CDR2 from the germline V gene are SGHRS and YFSETQ. With 1 base removed from V and 0 bases from J, the gap between germline ends came to 11 bases. Worth noting for this clonotype: What it recognizes is unknown.

This clonotype was obtained from an adult woman who had mild COVID-19 (a few samples of this study predate the infection). Cell type and time point are not known. Source material: PBMCs or a T cell subset sorted from them (not recorded which). The chain couples TRBV5-1 to TRBJ2-4; D unclear. The CDR3: CASSLRGDVAKNIQYF. Here the CDR3 DNA reads TGCGCCAGCAGCTTGAGAGGAGACGTAGCCAAAAACATTCAGTACTTC.